The 30 T cell receptor beta chains presented below share a single source sample, sequenced in a study of cytomegalovirus exposure and HLA in healthy donors. TCRdb's table, derived via immunoSEQ multiplex PCR, lists solely in-frame clones and lacks some. The table shows some 250,000 clones, with 70% to 90% occurring only once. The sequenced sample consisted of PBMCs. The receptors derive from a woman in her thirties in good health and CMV-seropositive.

The chain recombines TRBV30 with TRBJ2-1; 9 nucleotides line up with TRBD2. This CDR3 spans 13 amino acids. The junction had 2 bases not matched to a gene; V was cut back by 4 bases and J by 4 bases. The germline CDR1 and CDR2 sequences are GTSNPN and SVGIG (reference sequence). The CDR3 nucleotides are TGTGCCTGGAATAGCGGGAGTTACAATGAGCAGTTCTTC. Translating gives CAWNSGSYNEQFF. Variable domain in full (rest from reference TRBV30 and TRBJ2-1): SQTIHQWPATLVQPVGSPLSLECTVEGTSNPNLYWYRQAAGRGLQLLFYSVGIGQISSEVPQNLSASRPQDRQFILSSKKLLLSDSGFYLCAWNSGSYNEQFFGPGTRLTVL.

The V and J genes are TRBV5-5 and TRBJ2-7; perhaps TRBD1 as D (8 bases). The CDR3 has 16 amino acids. CDR1 and CDR2 (germline): SGHKS, YYEKEE (reference sequence). V lost 3 bases, J lost 3 bases, and 19 bases lay in between. The CDR3 reads CASSWILTGEGYEQYF. The CDR3 DNA sequence: TGTGCCAGCAGCTGGATACTGACAGGGGAGGGCTACGAGCAGTACTTC.

The rearrangement uses TRBV25-1 and TRBJ1-2, with 7 bases matching TRBD1. V was clipped by 6 bases and J by 2 bases; unmatched bases: 3. This CDR3 contains 13 residues. Looked up from germline, CDR1 is MGHDK and CDR2 is SYGVNS. DNA of the CDR3: TGTGCCAGCAGAGACAGGGCAAACTATGGCTACACCTTC. It is translated as CASRDRANYGYTF.

The genes are TRBV21-1 and TRBJ2-7; TRBD2 reflects the table's D call only, with no check against the DNA. TRBV21-1 is an annotated pseudogene. The CDR3 contains 13 residues. CDR3 sequence: CASPCDFPYEQYF. In nucleotides, the CDR3 is TGTGCCAGCCCCTGCGACTTCCCCTACGAGCAGTACTTC.

The genes are TRBV27 and TRBJ2-3; tentatively, D is TRBD1 (5 bases). CDR3 length: 13 residues. Germline V gene lookup returns CDR1 MNHEY and CDR2 SMNVEV (reference sequence). Deletions cut 5 bases from V and 4 bases from J, with 10 bases between. The CDR3: CASSRREADTQYF. CDR3 nucleotides: TGTGCCAGCAGTCGCAGGGAAGCAGATACGCAGTATTTT.

This sequence joins TRBV25-1 and TRBJ1-2, with D uncertain. Trimming took 3 bases from V and 2 from J, leaving 10 bases between them. The CDR3 totals 14 residues. Germline V gene data show CDR1 as MGHDK and CDR2 as SYGVNS. The CDR3 region is CASSDLHTNYGYTF. For the CDR3, the DNA is TGTGCCAGCAGTGACCTTCACACCAACTATGGCTACACCTTC.

The V and J genes are TRBV25-1 and TRBJ1-2, with D possibly being TRBD1 (6 bases). V dropped 1 base and J dropped 0 bases, with 12 bases sitting between them. Germline assignment: CDR1 MGHDK and CDR2 SYGVNS. The CDR3 is 16 residues long. The CDR3 DNA follows: TGTGCCAGCAGTGAATTTTGGGACAAATCTAACTATGGCTACACCTTC. Translation: CASSEFWDKSNYGYTF.

This clone was seen more than once but under ten times. This chain joins TRBV11-2 and TRBJ2-7; the D gene is possibly TRBD1 (6 bases). The germline V gene has CDR1 SGHAT and CDR2 FQNNGV. This CDR3 region has 13 residues. The ends were cut back, 6 bases at V and 3 bases at J, with 12 bases in the middle. The DNA for the CDR3 is TGTGCCAGCAGTTACGGGACAAACTACGAGCAGTACTTC. Translation gives CASSYGTNYEQYF.

This sequence joins TRBV30 and TRBJ2-4, with D possibly TRBD1 on 5 matching bases. This CDR3 is built from 12 residues. Germline CDR1 reads GTSNPN; CDR2 reads SVGIG (reference sequence). V was clipped by 2 bases and J by 4 bases, with 6 bases between them. In DNA form, the CDR3 reads TGTGCCTGGAGTAGGGGAAAAAACATTCAGTACTTC. This translates into CAWSRGKNIQYF.

The chain links TRBV11-2 to TRBJ2-7; maybe TRBD1 (5 bases). The germline V and J ends were trimmed by 3 bases and 1 base, with 16 bases remaining between them. The germline V gene has CDR1 SGHAT and CDR2 FQNNGV. This CDR3 contains 16 residues. The CDR3 nucleotides are TGTGCCAGCAGCTTGGTTATAGGGGTGGGGTCCTACGAGCAGTACTTC. Translating gives CASSLVIGVGSYEQYF.

DNA for the CDR3: TGTGCCAGCAGTGGAAACGGGGCTGAAGCTTTCTTT. Protein product: CASSGNGAEAFF. The rearrangement joins TRBV6-1 to TRBJ1-1; D is undetermined. The germline gives CDR1 MNHNS, CDR2 SASEGT. The CDR3 has 12 residues. V lost 4 bases, J lost 6 bases, and 9 bases lay in between.

The V call is TRBV6-5, the J call TRBJ2-1; 10 nucleotides agree with TRBD2. J was trimmed by 10 bases and V by 2 bases; bases with no gene match: 8. The CDR3 spans 15 residues. Germline CDR1 and CDR2: MNHEY and SVGAGI. DNA of the CDR3: TGTGCCAGCAGTTACGAAGCGGGAGGGCGCGCAGAGCAGTTCTTC. Translation gives CASSYEAGGRAEQFF.

This chain uses TRBV27 with TRBJ2-3, with D perhaps TRBD2 (6 bases). This CDR3 is built from 13 residues. Germline CDR1 and CDR2: MNHEY and SMNVEV (reference sequence). The ends were cut back, 9 bases at V and 4 bases at J, with 14 bases in the middle. The CDR3 nucleotides read TGTGCCAGTCGGAGGGTCGGCGCAGATACGCAGTATTTT. Translation: CASRRVGADTQYF.

The CDR3 sequence is CASSPAGTSGTYEQYF. The CDR3 DNA sequence: TGTGCCAGCAGCCCCGCCGGGACTAGCGGGACCTACGAGCAGTACTTC. This chain joins TRBV9 and TRBJ2-7; 13 bases line up with TRBD2. Germline-derived CDR1 and CDR2 are SGDLS and YYNGEE. V was clipped by 4 bases and J by 2 bases; unmatched bases: 6. CDR3 length: 16 amino acids.

The rearrangement joins TRBV18 to TRBJ1-1; D possibly corresponds to TRBD1 (5 bases). Germline V lookup: CDR1 KGHSH, CDR2 LQKENI. The CDR3 contains 13 residues. V was shortened by 3 bases and J by 1 base, with 6 bases between the two germline ends. CDR3 DNA sequence: TGTGCCAGCTCACCGGGGGGGAACACTGAAGCTTTCTTT. It specifies CASSPGGNTEAFF.

The J gene is TRBJ1-5, the V gene TRBV18; D call uncertain. Germline values: CDR1 KGHSH, CDR2 LQKENI. The V gene lost 3 bases and the J gene lost 0 bases, with 12 bases spanning the gap. There are 16 residues in the CDR3. The DNA of the CDR3 is TGTGCCAGCTCACCGGAGGGTGTGGGTAGCAATCAGCCCCAGCATTTT. Translating gives CASSPEGVGSNQPQHF.

This chain connects TRBV5-1 to TRBJ2-3; TRBD2 matches 8 bases. Trimming cost V 4 bases and J 0 bases; bases outside gene matches: 7. CDR1 and CDR2 from the germline V gene are SGHRS and YFSETQ. This CDR3 has 16 amino acids. In nucleotides, the CDR3 is TGCGCCAGCAGCGGGGGCGGGGGGCCTAGCACAGATACGCAGTATTTT. This encodes CASSGGGGPSTDTQYF.

This chain uses TRBV27 with TRBJ2-2, with 8 bases aligning to TRBD2. The CDR3 runs 16 residues. CDR1 MNHEY and CDR2 SMNVEV come from the germline V gene (reference sequence). V lost 6 bases, J lost 1 base, and 7 bases stayed unmatched. The DNA for the CDR3 is TGTGCCAGCAGGGGTGGACTAGCTGTGAACACCGGGGAGCTGTTTTTT. Amino acid sequence: CASRGGLAVNTGELFF.

In its sample, this clone was seen once. This chain uses TRBV19 with TRBJ1-4, with D possibly TRBD1 on 5 matching bases. The ends were cut back, 7 bases at V and 4 bases at J, with 13 bases in the middle. This CDR3 is 14 amino acids long. Germline CDR1 LNHDA, CDR2 SQIVND (reference sequence). The CDR3 DNA follows: TGTGCCAGTAATCGGGGGGGAAATAATGAAAAACTGTTTTTT. Translating gives CASNRGGNNEKLFF. Variable domain in full (rest from reference TRBV19 and TRBJ1-4): DGGITQSPKYLFRKEGQNVTLSCEQNLNHDAMYWYRQDPGQGLRLIYYSQIVNDFQKGDIAEGYSVSREKKESFPLTVTSAQKNPTAFYLCASNRGGNNEKLFFGSGTQLSVL.

This rearrangement joins TRBV30 to TRBJ2-1; D may be TRBD2 (5 bases). V was trimmed by 1 base and J by 6 bases, leaving 13 bases between them. The CDR3 is 14 residues long. The germline CDR1 and CDR2 sequences are GTSNPN and SVGIG (reference sequence). Here the CDR3 reads CAWSAGSWRNEQFF. The CDR3 DNA is TGTGCCTGGAGTGCGGGGTCGTGGCGCAATGAGCAGTTCTTC.

The V and J genes are TRBV27 and TRBJ2-1, with 8 bases aligning to TRBD1. V lost 7 bases and J lost 5; bases outside the gene matches: 4. CDR3 length: 13 amino acids. Germline V gives CDR1 MNHEY, CDR2 SMNVEV (reference sequence). CDR3 bases: TGTGCCAGCACCGAGACAGGGGACAATGAGCAGTTCTTC. This codes for CASTETGDNEQFF.

The rearrangement links TRBV28 to TRBJ1-3, with 8 nucleotides matching TRBD1. CDR1 and CDR2 from the germline V gene are MDHEN and SYDVKM. Trimming at V came to 4 bases and at J to 7 bases, leaving 12 bases not matched to a gene. The CDR3 has 16 residues. The CDR3 bases are TGTGCCAGCAGTTATATAGGACAGGGATTAACGAACACCATATATTTT. It yields the protein CASSYIGQGLTNTIYF.

This chain joins TRBV5-1 and TRBJ2-1; TRBD2 matches 8 bases. This CDR3 region has 16 residues. Per the germline V gene, CDR1 is SGHRS and CDR2 is YFSETQ. The V and J ends lost 1 base and 8 bases, in that order; junction bases with no gene match: 11. The CDR3 DNA reads TGCGCCAGCAGCTTGATTGCGGGGGGTAAATTGTATGAGCAGTTCTTC. Protein product: CASSLIAGGKLYEQFF.

This clone has only a few counts. This chain's CDR3 is CASSDRSRTQYF. The CDR3 nucleotides are TGTGCCAGTAGTGATCGCTCCAGGACCCAGTACTTC. J is TRBJ2-5 and V is TRBV19; D gene uncertain. The CDR3 has 12 residues. CDR1 is LNHDA, CDR2 SQIVND, per germline (reference sequence). Trimming stripped 5 bases from V and 7 bases from J, with 11 bases between.

The gene calls are TRBV18 and TRBJ2-3; 10 bases align to TRBD1. The CDR3 has 15 amino acids. Germline loops: CDR1 KGHSH, CDR2 LQKENI. V was pared by 4 bases and J by 1 base, with 2 bases of the junction left unmatched. DNA of the CDR3: TGTGCCAGCTCACGACAGGGGGCAGGCACAGATACGCAGTATTTT. Its protein is CASSRQGAGTDTQYF. Filled out from reference TRBV18 and TRBJ2-3, the complete variable domain reads NAGVMQNPRHLVRRRGQEARLRCSPMKGHSHVYWYRQLPEEGLKFMVYLQKENIIDESGMPKERFSAEFPKEGPSILRIQQVVRGDSAAYFCASSRQGAGTDTQYFGPGTRLTVL.

The chain employs TRBV6-1 and TRBJ2-1; D is perhaps TRBD2 (5 bases). Trimming pared 1 base from V and 4 bases from J, leaving 14 bases between. The germline gives CDR1 MNHNS, CDR2 SASEGT. The CDR3 loop spans 16 amino acids. Here the CDR3 reads CASSEELVALYNEQFF. CDR3 coding DNA: TGTGCCAGCAGTGAAGAGTTGGTAGCGCTTTACAATGAGCAGTTCTTC.

The rearrangement uses TRBV9 and TRBJ2-4, with 8 bases lining up with TRBD1. CDR3 length equals 14 residues. Germline CDR1 SGDLS, CDR2 YYNGEE. J gave up 11 bases and V 3 bases, and 10 bases lay outside the gene matches. CDR3 sequence: CASSATTGGLVQYF. The DNA of the CDR3 is TGTGCCAGCAGCGCGACTACAGGGGGGTTGGTTCAGTACTTC.

The chain is built from TRBV6-1 and TRBJ2-6; possibly TRBD1 for D (6 bases). V was clipped by 2 bases and J by 2 bases, with 7 bases between them. Per the germline V gene, CDR1 is MNHNS and CDR2 is SASEGT. The CDR3 has 15 residues. CDR3 residues: CASSERGTGANVLTF. The CDR3 nucleotides are TGTGCCAGCAGTGAAAGGGGGACTGGGGCCAACGTCCTGACTTTC.

The chain is built from TRBV4-1 and TRBJ2-7; 7 bases line up with TRBD2. The length of the CDR3 is 16 residues. Germline V gene lookup returns CDR1 MGHRA and CDR2 YSYEKL. The ends lost 0 bases at V and 2 bases at J; junction bases unmatched: 7. In DNA form, the CDR3 reads TGCGCCAGCAGCCAAGATAGTCTAGCGGACACCTACGAGCAGTACTTC. Translation: CASSQDSLADTYEQYF.

The rearrangement joins TRBV4-1 to TRBJ2-1; TRBD2 matches 10 bases. V trimming: 4 bases; J trimming: 12 bases; junction bases outside the gene matches: 6. CDR1 and CDR2 from the germline V gene are MGHRA and YSYEKL. CDR3 length equals 13 residues. The CDR3 region is CASSRSSGSAQFF. As DNA, the CDR3 is TGCGCCAGCAGCCGGTCTAGCGGGAGCGCGCAGTTCTTC.